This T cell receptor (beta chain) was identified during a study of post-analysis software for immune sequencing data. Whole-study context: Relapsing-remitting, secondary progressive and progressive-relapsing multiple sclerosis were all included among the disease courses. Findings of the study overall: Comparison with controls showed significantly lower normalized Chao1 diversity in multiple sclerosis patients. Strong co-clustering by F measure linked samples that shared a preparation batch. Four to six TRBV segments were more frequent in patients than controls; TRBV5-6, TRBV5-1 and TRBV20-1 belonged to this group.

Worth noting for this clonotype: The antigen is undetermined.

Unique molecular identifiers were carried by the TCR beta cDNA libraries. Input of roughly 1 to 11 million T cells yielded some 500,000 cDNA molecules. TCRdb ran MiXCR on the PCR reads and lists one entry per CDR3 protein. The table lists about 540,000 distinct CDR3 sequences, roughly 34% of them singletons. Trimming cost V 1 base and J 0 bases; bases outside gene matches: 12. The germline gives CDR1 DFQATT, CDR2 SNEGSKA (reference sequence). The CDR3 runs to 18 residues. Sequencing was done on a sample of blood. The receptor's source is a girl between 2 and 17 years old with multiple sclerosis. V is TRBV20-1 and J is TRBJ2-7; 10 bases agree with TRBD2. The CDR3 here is CSARVDASGGLTSYEQYF. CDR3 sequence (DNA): TGCAGTGCTAGAGTTGATGCTAGCGGGGGCCTAACCTCCTACGAGCAGTACTTC.